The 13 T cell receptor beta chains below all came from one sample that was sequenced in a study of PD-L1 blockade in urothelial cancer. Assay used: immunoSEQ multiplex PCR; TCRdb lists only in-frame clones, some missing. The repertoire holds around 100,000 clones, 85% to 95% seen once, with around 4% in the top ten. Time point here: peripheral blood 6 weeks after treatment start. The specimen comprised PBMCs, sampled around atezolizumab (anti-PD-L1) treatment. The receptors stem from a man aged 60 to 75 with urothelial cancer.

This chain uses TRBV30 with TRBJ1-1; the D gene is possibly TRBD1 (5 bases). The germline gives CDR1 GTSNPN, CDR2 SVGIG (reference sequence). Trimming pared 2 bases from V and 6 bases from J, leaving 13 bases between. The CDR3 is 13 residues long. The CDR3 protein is CAWSIQGNAEAFF. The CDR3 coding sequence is TGTGCCTGGAGTATCCAGGGTAACGCTGAAGCTTTCTTT.

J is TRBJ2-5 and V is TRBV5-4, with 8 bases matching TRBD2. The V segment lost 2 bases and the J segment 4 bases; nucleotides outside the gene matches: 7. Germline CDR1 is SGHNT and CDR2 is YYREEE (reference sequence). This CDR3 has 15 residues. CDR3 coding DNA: TGTGCCAGCAGCTTAGCGGGGGCGACCCCAGAGACCCAGTACTTC. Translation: CASSLAGATPETQYF.

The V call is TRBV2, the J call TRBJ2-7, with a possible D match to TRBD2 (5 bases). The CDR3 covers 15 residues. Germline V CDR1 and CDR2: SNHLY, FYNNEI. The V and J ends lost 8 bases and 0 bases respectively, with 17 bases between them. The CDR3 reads CASSFSASISYEQYF. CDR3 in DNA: TGTGCCAGCTCCTTTAGCGCCAGCATCTCCTACGAGCAGTACTTC.

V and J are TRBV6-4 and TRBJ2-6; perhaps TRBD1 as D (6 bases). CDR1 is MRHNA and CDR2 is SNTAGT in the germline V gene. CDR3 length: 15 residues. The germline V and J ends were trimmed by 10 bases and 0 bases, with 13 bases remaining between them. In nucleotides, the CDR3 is TGTGCCACCTTATCACAGGGCTCTGGGGCCAACGTCCTGACTTTC. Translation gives CATLSQGSGANVLTF.

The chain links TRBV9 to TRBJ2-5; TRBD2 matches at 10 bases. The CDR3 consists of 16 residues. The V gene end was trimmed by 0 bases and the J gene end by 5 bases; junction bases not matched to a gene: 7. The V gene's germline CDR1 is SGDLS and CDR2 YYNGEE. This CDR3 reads CASSVGASGGAETQYF. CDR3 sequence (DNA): TGTGCCAGCAGCGTAGGAGCCAGCGGGGGGGCTGAGACCCAGTACTTC.

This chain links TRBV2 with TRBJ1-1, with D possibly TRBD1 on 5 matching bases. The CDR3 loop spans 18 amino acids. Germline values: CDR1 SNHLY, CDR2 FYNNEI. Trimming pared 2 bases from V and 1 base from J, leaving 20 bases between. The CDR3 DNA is TGTGCCAGCAGTGAAATAGGACCGGGGGGAGTAGGGAACACTGAAGCTTTCTTT. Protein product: CASSEIGPGGVGNTEAFF.

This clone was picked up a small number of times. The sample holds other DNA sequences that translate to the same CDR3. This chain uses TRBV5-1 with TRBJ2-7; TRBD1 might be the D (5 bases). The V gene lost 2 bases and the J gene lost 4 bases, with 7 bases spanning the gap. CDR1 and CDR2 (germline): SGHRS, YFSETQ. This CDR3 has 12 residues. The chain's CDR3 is CASSFQGYEQYF. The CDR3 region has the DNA TGCGCCAGCAGCTTCCAGGGATACGAGCAGTACTTC.

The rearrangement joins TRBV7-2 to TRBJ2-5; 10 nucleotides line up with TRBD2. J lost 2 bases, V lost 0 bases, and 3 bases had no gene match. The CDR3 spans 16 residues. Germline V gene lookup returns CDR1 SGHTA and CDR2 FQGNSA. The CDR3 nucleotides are TGTGCCAGCAGCTTAGCTCCAGCGGGAGGGCAAGAGACCCAGTACTTC. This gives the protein CASSLAPAGGQETQYF.

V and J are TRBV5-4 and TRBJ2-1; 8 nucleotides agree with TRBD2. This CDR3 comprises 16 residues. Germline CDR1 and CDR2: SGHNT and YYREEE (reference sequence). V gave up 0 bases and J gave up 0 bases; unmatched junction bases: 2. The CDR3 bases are TGTGCCAGCAGCTTGGTCGCGGGGGGCTCCTACAATGAGCAGTTCTTC. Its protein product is CASSLVAGGSYNEQFF.

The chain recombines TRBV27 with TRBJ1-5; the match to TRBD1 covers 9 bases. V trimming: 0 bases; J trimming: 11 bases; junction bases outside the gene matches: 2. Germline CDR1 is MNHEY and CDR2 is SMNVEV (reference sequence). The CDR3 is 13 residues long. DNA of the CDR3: TGTGCCAGCAGTTTATCACAGGGGGCAGCCCAGCATTTT. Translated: CASSLSQGAAQHF.

The CDR3 nucleotides read TGTGCCAGCAGCTTTGGGCGGGCCTCAAGCACAGATACGCAGTATTTT. It encodes CASSFGRASSTDTQYF. The rearrangement uses TRBV7-9 and TRBJ2-3, with a possible D match to TRBD2 (5 bases). V shed 3 bases and J shed 0 bases, with 13 bases lying between them. Per the germline V gene, CDR1 is SEHNR and CDR2 is FQNEAQ (reference sequence). This CDR3 has 16 residues.

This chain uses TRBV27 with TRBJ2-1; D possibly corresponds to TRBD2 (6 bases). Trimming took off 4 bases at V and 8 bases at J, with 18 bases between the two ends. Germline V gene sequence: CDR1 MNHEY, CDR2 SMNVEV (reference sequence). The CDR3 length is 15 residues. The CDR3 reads CASSSQAGPGYEQFF. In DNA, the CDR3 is TGTGCCAGCAGTTCCCAAGCGGGCCCGGGCTATGAGCAGTTCTTC.

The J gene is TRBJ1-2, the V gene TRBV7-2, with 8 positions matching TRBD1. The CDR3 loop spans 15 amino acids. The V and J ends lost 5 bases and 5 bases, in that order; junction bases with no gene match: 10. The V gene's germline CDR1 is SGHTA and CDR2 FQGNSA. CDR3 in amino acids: CASSRIPTGEYGYTF. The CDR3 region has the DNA TGTGCCAGCAGCCGGATCCCGACAGGGGAGTATGGCTACACCTTC.